This T cell receptor beta chain was profiled in a study of response to subunit inactivated influenza vaccine. Germline loops: CDR1 DFQATT, CDR2 SNEGSKA (reference sequence). CDR3 length: 14 residues. V lost 5 bases to trimming and J lost 0 bases; unmatched junction nucleotides: 6. Study observations and caveats: Authors suggested few new T cells are recruited by each seasonal influenza vaccination.

TCRdb reprocessed the RT-PCR reads via MiXCR and lists one record per CDR3 protein. The profile shows approximately 570,000 distinct CDR3 sequences, 7.5% to 8.5% of them singletons. This clonotype was counted a few times. Antigen: not known. The V and J genes are TRBV20-1 and TRBJ2-7, with 8 positions matching TRBD1. The origin of this receptor is a man between 50 and 75 years old who received an inactivated influenza vaccine. Sequences were derived from PBMCs from blood, sampled 23 months after vaccination. CDR3 DNA: TGCAGTGCTTTACGGACAGGGAGCTCCTACGAGCAGTACTTC. This codes for CSALRTGSSYEQYF.